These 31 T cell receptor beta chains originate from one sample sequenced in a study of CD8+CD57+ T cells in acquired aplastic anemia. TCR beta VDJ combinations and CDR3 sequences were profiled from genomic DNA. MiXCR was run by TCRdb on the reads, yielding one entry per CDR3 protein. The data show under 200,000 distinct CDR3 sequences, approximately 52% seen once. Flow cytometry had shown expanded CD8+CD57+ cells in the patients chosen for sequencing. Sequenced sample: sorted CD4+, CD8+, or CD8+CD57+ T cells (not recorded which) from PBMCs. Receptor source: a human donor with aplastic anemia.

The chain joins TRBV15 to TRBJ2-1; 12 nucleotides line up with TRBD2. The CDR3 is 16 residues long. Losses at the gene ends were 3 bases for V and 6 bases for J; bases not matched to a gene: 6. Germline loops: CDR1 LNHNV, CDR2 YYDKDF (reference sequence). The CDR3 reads CATSRELAGGLNEQFF. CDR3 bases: TGTGCCACCAGCAGGGAACTAGCGGGAGGACTCAATGAGCAGTTCTTC.

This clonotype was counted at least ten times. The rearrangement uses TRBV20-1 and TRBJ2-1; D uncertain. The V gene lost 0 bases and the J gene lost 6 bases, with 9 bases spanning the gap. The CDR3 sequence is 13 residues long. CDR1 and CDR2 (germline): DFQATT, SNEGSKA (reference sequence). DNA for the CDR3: TGCAGTGCTAGAGAGTTAGATCTCAATGAGCAGTTCTTC. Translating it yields CSARELDLNEQFF.

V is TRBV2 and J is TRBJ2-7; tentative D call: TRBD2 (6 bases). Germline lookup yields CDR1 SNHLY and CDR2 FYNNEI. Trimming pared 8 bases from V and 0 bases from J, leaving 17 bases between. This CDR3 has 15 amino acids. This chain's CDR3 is CASAPGVGSSYEQYF. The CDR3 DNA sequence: TGTGCCAGCGCCCCGGGGGTCGGTTCCTCCTACGAGCAGTACTTC.

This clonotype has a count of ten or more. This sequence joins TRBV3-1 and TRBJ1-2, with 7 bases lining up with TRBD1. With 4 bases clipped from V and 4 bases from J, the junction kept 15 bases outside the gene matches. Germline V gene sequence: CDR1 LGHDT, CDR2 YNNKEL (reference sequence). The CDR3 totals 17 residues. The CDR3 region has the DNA TGTGCCAGCAGCCCTCGCGGACCGGGACAGCTTACCTATGGCTACACCTTC. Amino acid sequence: CASSPRGPGQLTYGYTF.

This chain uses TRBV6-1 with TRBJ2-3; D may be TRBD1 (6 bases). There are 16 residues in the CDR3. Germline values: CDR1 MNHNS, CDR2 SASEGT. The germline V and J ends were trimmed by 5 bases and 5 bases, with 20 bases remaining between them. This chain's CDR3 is CASSTRTDRDGDTQYF. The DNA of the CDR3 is TGTGCCAGCAGTACGCGGACAGACCGCGACGGAGATACGCAGTATTTT.

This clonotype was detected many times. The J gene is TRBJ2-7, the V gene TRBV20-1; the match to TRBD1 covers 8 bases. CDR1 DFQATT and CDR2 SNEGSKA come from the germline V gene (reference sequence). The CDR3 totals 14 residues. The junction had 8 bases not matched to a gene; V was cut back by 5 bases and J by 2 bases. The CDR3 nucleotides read TGCAGTGCTTGCTCCGGGACAGGTGCCTACGAGCAGTACTTC. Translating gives CSACSGTGAYEQYF.

CDR3 residues: CASSMPRDKRGPYEQYF. The DNA of the CDR3 is TGTGCCAGCAGCATGCCTAGAGATAAGCGGGGTCCCTACGAGCAGTACTTC. The rearrangement links TRBV7-8 to TRBJ2-7, with 7 bases fitting TRBD2. Germline CDR1 SGHVS, CDR2 FQNEAQ. Trimming removed 5 bases from V and 2 bases from J; junction bases left unmatched: 15. This CDR3 has 17 residues.

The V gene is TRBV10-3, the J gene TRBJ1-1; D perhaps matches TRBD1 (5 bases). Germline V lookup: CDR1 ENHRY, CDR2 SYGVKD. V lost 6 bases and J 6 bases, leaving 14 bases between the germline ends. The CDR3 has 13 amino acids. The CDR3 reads CAIRRGEVSEAFF. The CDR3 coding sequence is TGTGCCATCAGAAGGGGTGAGGTCTCTGAAGCTTTCTTT.

Here the CDR3 DNA reads TGCAGTGCTAGAGACACGGTCCCGGGGGAGCTGTTTTTT. Amino acids: CSARDTVPGELFF. The chain recombines TRBV20-1 with TRBJ2-2, with D unclear. The germline CDR1 and CDR2 sequences are DFQATT and SNEGSKA (reference sequence). CDR3 length: 13 residues. V was clipped by 0 bases and J by 8 bases, with 10 bases between them.

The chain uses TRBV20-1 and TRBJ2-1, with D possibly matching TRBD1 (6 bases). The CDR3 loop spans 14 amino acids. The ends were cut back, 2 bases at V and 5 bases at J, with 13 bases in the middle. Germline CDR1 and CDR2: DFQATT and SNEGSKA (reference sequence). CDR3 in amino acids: CSARKGVLHNEQFF. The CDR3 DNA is TGCAGTGCTAGAAAGGGGGTGCTGCACAATGAGCAGTTCTTC.

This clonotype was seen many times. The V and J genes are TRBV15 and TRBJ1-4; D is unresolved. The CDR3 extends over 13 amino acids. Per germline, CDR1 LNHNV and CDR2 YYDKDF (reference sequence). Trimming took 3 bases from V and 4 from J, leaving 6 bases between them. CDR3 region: CATSRGVNEKLFF. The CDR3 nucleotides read TGTGCCACCAGCAGGGGTGTTAATGAAAAACTGTTTTTT.

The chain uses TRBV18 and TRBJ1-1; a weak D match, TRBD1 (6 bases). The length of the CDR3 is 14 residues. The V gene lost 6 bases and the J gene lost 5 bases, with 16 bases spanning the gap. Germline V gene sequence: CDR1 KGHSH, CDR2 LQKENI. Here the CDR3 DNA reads TGTGCCAGCTCCCTGTGGACAGCGAAGACTGAAGCTTTCTTT. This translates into CASSLWTAKTEAFF.

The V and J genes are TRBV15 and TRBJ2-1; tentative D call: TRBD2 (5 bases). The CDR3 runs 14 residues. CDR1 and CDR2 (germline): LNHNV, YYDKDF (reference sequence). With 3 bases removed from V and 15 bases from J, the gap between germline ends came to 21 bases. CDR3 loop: CATSSLALAAQRFF. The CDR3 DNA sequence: TGTGCCACCAGCAGTTTAGCGTTGGCCGCTCAGCGGTTCTTC. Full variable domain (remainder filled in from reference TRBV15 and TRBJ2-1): DAMVIQNPRYQVTQFGKPVTLSCSQTLNHNVMYWYQQKSSQAPKLLFHYYDKDFNNEADTPDNFQSRRPNTSFCFLDIRSPGLGDTAMYLCATSSLALAAQRFFGPGTRLTVL.

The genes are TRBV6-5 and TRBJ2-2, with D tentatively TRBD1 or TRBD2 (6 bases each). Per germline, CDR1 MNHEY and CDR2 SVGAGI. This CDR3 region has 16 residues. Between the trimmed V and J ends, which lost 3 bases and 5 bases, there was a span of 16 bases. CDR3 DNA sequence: TGTGCCAGCAGTTATTTTTCCCCGGGGGCAACCGGGGAGCTGTTTTTT. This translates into CASSYFSPGATGELFF.

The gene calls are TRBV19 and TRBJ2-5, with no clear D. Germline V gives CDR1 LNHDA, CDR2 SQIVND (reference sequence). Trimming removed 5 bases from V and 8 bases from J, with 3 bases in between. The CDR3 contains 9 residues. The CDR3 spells CASSHTQYF. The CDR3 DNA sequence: TGTGCCAGTAGTCATACCCAGTACTTC.

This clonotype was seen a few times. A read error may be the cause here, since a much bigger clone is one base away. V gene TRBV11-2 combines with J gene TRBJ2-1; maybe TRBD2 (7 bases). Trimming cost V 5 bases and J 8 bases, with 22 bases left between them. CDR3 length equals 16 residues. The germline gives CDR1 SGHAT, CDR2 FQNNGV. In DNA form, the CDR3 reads TGTGCCAGCAGCCCGCAGGGGCGCGGGAGCGGCCATGAGCAGTTCTTC. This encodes CASSPQGRGSGHEQFF.

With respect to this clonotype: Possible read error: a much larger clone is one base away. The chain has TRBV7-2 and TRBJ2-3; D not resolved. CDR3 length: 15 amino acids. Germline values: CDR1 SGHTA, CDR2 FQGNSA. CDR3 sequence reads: CANSLDGSVSDTQYF. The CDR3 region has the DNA TGTGCCAACAGCTTAGACGGAAGCGTTTCAGATACGCAGTATTTT.

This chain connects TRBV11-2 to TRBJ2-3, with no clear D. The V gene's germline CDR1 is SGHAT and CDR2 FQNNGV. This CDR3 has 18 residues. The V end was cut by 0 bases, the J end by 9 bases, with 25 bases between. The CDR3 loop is CASSLDPPPRTYTATQYF. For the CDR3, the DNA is TGTGCCAGCAGCTTAGACCCCCCCCCCAGAACTTACACAGCCACGCAGTATTTT.

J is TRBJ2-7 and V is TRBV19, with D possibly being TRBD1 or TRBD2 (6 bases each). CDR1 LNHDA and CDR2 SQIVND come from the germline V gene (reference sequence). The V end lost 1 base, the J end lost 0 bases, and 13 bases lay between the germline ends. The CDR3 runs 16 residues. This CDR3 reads CASSIVGGHHSYEQYF. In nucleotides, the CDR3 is TGTGCCAGTAGTATAGTGGGGGGACACCACTCCTACGAGCAGTACTTC.

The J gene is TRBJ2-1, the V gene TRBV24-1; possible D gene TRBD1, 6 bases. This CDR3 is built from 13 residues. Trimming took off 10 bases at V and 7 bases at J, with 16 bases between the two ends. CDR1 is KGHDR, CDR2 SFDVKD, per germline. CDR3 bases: TGTGCCACGGTACAGGGAGAGGGGAATGAGCAGTTCTTC. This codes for CATVQGEGNEQFF.

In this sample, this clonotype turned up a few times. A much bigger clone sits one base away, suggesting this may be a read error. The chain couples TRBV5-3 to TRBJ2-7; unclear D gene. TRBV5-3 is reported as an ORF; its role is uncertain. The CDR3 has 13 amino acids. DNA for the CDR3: TGTGCCAGCAGCTTAAGTAGCCAGAGCGAGCAGTACTTC. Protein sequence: CASSLSSQSEQYF.

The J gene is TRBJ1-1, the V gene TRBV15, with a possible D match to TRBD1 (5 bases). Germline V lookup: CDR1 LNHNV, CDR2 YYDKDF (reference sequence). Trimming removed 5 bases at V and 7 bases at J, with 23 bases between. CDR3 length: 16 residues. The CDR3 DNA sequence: TGTGCCACCAGCCACAGACTACGACAAGGGGTCGATGAAGCTTTCTTT. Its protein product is CATSHRLRQGVDEAFF.

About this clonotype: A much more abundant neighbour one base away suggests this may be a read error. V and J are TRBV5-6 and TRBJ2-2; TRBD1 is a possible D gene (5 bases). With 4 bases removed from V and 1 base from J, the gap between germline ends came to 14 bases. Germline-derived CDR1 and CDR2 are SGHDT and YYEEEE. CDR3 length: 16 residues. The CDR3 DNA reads TGTGCCAGCAGCCCACGGACACGGAAGAACACCGGGGAGCTGTTTTTT. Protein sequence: CASSPRTRKNTGELFF.

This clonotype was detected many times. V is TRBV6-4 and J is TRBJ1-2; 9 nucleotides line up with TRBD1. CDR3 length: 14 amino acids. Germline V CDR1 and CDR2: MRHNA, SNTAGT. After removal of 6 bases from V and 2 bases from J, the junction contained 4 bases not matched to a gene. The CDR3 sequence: CASRAGTGNYGYTF. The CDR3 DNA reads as TGTGCCAGCAGAGCCGGGACAGGGAACTATGGCTACACCTTC.

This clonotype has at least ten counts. CDR3: CASSAIPSDYGYTF. The CDR3 DNA sequence: TGTGCCAGCAGCGCAATCCCATCGGACTATGGCTACACCTTC. J is TRBJ1-2 and V is TRBV9, with D uncertain. Germline lookup yields CDR1 SGDLS and CDR2 YYNGEE. The V end was cut by 3 bases, the J end by 3 bases, with 12 bases between. The CDR3 loop spans 14 amino acids.

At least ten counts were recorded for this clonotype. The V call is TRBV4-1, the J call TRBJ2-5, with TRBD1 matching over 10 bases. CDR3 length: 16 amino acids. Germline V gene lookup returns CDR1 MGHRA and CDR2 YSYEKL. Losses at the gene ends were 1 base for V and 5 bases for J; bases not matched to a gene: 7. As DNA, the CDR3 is TGCGCCAGCAGCCAAGCTCGGACAGGGGGTATGGAGACCCAGTACTTC. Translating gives CASSQARTGGMETQYF.

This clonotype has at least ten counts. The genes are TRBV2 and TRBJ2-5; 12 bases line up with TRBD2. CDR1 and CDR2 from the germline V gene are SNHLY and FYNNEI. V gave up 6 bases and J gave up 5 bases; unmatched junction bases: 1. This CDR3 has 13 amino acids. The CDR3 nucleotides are TGTGCCAGCAGGACTAGCGGGAGTGAGACCCAGTACTTC. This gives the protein CASRTSGSETQYF.

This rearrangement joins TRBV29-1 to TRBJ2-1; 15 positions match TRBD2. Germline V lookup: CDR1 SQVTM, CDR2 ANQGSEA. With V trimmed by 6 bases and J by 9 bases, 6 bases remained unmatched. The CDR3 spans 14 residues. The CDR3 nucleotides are TGCAGCGTAGGACTAGCGGGGGGGCCTGGTGAGCAGTTCTTC. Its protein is CSVGLAGGPGEQFF.

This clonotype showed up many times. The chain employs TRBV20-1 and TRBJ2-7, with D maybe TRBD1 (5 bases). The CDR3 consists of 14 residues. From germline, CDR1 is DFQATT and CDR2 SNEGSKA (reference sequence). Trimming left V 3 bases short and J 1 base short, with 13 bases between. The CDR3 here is CSARHYRNSYEQYF. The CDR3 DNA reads TGCAGTGCTAGGCATTACAGGAATTCCTACGAGCAGTACTTC.

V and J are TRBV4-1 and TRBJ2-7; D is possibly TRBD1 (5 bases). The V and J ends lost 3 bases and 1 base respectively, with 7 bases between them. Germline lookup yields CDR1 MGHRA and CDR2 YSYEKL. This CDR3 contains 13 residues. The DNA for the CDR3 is TGCGCCAGCAGCCAGCAGGGTTCCTACGAGCAGTACTTC. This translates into CASSQQGSYEQYF.

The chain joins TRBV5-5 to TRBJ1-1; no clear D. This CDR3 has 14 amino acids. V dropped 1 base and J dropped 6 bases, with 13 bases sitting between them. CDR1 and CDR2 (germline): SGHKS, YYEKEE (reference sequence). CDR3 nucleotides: TGTGCCAGCAGCTTGATCGCTGAACGACCTGAAGCTTTCTTT. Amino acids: CASSLIAERPEAFF.